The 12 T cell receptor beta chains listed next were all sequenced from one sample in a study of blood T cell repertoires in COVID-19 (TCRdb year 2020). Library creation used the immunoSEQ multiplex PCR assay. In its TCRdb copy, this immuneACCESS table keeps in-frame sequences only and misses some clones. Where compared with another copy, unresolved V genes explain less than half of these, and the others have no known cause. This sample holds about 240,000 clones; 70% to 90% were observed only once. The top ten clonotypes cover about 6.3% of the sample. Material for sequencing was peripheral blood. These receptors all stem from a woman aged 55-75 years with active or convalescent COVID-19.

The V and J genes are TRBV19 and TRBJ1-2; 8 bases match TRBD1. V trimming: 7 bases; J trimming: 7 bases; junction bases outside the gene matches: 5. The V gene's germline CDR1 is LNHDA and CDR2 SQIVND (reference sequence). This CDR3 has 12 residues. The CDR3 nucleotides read TGTGCCAGTACCTCACAGGGGGTTGGCTACACCTTC. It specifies CASTSQGVGYTF.

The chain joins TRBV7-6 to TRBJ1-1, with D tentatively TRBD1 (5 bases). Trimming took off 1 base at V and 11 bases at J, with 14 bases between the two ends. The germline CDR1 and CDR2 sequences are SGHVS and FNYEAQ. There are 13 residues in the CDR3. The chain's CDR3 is CASSLVAGRPAFF. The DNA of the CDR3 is TGTGCCAGCAGCTTAGTGGCAGGGCGCCCGGCTTTCTTT.

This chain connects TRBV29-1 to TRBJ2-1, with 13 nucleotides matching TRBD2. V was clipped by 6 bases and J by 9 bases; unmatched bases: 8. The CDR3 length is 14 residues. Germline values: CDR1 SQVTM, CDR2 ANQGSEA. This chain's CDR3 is CSVGTSGILGEQFF. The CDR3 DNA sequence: TGCAGCGTGGGGACTAGCGGGATTTTGGGTGAGCAGTTCTTC.

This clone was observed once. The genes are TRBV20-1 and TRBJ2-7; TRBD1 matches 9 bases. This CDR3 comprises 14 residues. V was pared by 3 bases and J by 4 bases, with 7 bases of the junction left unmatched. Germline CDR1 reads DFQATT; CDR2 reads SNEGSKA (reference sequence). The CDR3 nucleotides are TGCAGTGCTAGTGAGACAGGGGGGACATACGAGCAGTACTTC. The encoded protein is CSASETGGTYEQYF.

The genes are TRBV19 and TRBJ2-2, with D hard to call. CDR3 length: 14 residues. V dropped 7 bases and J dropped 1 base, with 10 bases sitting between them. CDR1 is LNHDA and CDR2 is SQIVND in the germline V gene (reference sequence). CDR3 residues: CASTQVGNTGELFF. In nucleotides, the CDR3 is TGTGCCAGTACCCAGGTTGGGAACACCGGGGAGCTGTTTTTT.

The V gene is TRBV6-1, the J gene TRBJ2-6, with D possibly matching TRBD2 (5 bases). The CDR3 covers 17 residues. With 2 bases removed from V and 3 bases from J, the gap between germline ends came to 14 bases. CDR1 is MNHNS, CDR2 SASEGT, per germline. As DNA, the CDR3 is TGTGCCAGCAGTGAATCGGTCGGGGAAGATGGGGCCAACGTCCTGACTTTC. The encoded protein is CASSESVGEDGANVLTF.

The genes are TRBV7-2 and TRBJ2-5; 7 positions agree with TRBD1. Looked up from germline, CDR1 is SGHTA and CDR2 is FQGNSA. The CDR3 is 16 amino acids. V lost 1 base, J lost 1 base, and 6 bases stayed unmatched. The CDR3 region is CASSLGVGQSQETQYF. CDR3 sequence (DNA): TGTGCCAGCAGCTTAGGTGTGGGACAGTCCCAAGAGACCCAGTACTTC.

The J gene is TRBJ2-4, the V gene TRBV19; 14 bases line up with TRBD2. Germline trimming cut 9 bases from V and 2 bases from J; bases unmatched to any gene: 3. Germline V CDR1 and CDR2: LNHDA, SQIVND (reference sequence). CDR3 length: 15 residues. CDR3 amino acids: CASRLAGGTKNIQYF. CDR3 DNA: TGTGCCAGCAGACTAGCGGGAGGGACCAAAAACATTCAGTACTTC.

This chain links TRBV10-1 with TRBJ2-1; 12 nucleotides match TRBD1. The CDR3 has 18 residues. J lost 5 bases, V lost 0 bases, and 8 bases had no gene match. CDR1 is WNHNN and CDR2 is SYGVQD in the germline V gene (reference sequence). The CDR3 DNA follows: TGCGCCAGCAGTGAGTCTCGATGGCGGGACAGGGGGCACAATGAGCAGTTCTTC. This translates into CASSESRWRDRGHNEQFF.

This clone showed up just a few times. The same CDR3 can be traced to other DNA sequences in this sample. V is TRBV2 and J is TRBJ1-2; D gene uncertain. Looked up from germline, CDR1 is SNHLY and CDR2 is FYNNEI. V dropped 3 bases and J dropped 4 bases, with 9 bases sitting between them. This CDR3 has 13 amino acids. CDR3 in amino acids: CASSDGRGYGYTF. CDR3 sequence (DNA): TGTGCCAGCAGTGACGGCCGAGGCTATGGCTACACCTTC.

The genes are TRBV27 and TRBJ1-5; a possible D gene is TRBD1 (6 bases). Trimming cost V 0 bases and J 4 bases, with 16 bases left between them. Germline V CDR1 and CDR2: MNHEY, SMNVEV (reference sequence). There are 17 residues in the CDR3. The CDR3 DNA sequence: TGTGCCAGCAGTTTATCGTCCCCAGGGGCCCTTAATCAGCCCCAGCATTTT. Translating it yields CASSLSSPGALNQPQHF.

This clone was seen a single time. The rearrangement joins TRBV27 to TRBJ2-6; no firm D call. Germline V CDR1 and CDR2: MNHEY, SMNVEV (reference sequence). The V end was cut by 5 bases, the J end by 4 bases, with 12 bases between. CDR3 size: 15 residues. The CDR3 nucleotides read TGTGCCAGCAGTCCTCAGTCGCTCGGGGCCAACGTCCTGACTTTC. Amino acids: CASSPQSLGANVLTF. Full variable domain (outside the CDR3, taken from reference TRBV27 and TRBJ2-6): EAQVTQNPRYLITVTGKKLTVTCSQNMNHEYMSWYRQDPGLGLRQIYYSMNVEVTDKGDVPEGYKVSRKEKRNFPLILESPSPNQTSLYFCASSPQSLGANVLTFGAGSRLTVL.